This T cell receptor beta chain was recovered during a study of early T cells in non-severe SARS-CoV-2 infection. Notes on the study in general: Comparison of clonotypes with VDJdb favored anti-spike CD8 responses while missing private and CD4 specificities.

Comments on this clonotype: No antigen is known for it.

cDNA molecules, individually, were tagged with unique molecular identifiers. MiXCR, run by TCRdb on the 5' RACE reads, gives a single entry per CDR3 protein. Among about 73,000 distinct CDR3 sequences listed, around 15% were seen once. V shed 5 bases, J shed 3 bases, and the junction held 1 base outside the gene matches. The CDR3 has 14 residues. CDR1 DFQATT and CDR2 SNEGSKA come from the germline V gene (reference sequence). V gene TRBV20-1 combines with J gene TRBJ2-1; 13 bases agree with TRBD2. The source of this sequence is an adult who was a healthcare worker with PCR-confirmed SARS-CoV-2 infection or an uninfected control (not recorded which). The sequenced material came from whole blood. In nucleotides, the CDR3 is TGCAGTGCTGGGACTAGCGGGAACTACAATGAGCAGTTCTTC. As protein: CSAGTSGNYNEQFF.